The clone carrying this T cell receptor beta chain turned up a few times. This record comes from a study of blood T cell repertoires in COVID-19. Germline V CDR1 and CDR2: MGHRA, YSYEKL. This CDR3 region has 13 residues. V was pared by 9 bases and J by 5 bases, with 6 bases of the junction left unmatched. Data came from immunoSEQ multiplex PCR; TCRdb stores just in-frame clones and leaves some out. The sample carries 90,000 to 130,000 clones, about two thirds recorded once. This chain joins TRBV4-1 and TRBJ1-2; TRBD1 matches 10 bases. Sequencing was performed on peripheral blood. The sequence came from a middle-aged woman with acute or convalescent COVID-19. The CDR3 here is CASNRDRGYGYTF. In DNA, the CDR3 is TGCGCCAGTAACCGGGACAGGGGTTATGGCTACACCTTC.